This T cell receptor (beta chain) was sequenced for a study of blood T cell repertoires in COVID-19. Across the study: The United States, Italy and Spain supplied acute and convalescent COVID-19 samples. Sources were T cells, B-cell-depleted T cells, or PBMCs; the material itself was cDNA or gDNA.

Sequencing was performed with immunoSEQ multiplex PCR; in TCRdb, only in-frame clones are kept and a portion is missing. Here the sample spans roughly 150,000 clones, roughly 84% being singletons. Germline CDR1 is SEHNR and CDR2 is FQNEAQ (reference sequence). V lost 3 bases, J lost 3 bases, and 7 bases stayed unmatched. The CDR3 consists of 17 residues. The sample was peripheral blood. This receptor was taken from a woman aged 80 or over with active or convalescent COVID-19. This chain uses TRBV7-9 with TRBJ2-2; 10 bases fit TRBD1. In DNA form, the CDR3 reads TGTGCCAGCAGCTTTACGGGGGACAGGGGTTACACCGGGGAGCTGTTTTTT. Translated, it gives CASSFTGDRGYTGELFF.